The 5 T cell receptor beta chains presented below share a single source sample, sequenced in a study of T-cell memory formation after mild COVID-19. TCRdb reprocessed the 5' RACE reads via MiXCR and lists one record per CDR3 protein. The sample consists of roughly 320,000 distinct CDR3 sequences, 25% to 30% of them appearing once. The sequenced material came from PBMCs or a T cell subset sorted from them (not recorded which). The source of these receptors is an adult woman who had mild COVID-19 (a few samples of this study predate the infection). Cell type and time point are not known.

V and J are TRBV4-1 and TRBJ2-7; D ambiguous. Trimming took off 0 bases at V and 1 base at J, with 7 bases between the two ends. Germline V lookup: CDR1 MGHRA, CDR2 YSYEKL. CDR3 length: 14 residues. The CDR3, as DNA: TGCGCCAGCAGCCAAGAAGTGGGGTCCTACGAGCAGTACTTC. It is translated as CASSQEVGSYEQYF.

DNA of the CDR3: TGTGCCAGCAGCCACTCGGTTTACGAGCAGTACTTC. The encoded protein is CASSHSVYEQYF. The chain employs TRBV14 and TRBJ2-7; D ambiguous. Trimming removed 3 bases from V and 4 bases from J, with 7 bases in between. Per the germline V gene, CDR1 is SGHDN and CDR2 is FVKESK. The CDR3 runs 12 residues.

This clonotype came up a few times. V usage is TRBV3-1 and J usage is TRBJ2-5, with D possibly matching TRBD2 (6 bases). V was clipped by 5 bases and J by 1 base, with 11 bases between them. The CDR3 extends over 14 amino acids. CDR1 and CDR2 from the germline V gene are LGHDT and YNNKEL (reference sequence). The CDR3 is CASSAPGLQETQYF. The CDR3 nucleotides are TGTGCCAGCAGCGCACCGGGACTCCAAGAGACCCAGTACTTC.

The table lists this clonotype with a few counts. This chain connects TRBV30 to TRBJ2-1; D call uncertain. This CDR3 region has 14 residues. The ends were cut back, 0 bases at V and 3 bases at J, with 9 bases in the middle. The germline CDR1 and CDR2 sequences are GTSNPN and SVGIG (reference sequence). This CDR3 is CAWSVSSDYNEQFF. In nucleotides, the CDR3 is TGTGCCTGGAGTGTTTCCTCAGACTACAATGAGCAGTTCTTC. The complete variable domain, with remaining parts taken from reference TRBV30 and TRBJ2-1, reads SQTIHQWPATLVQPVGSPLSLECTVEGTSNPNLYWYRQAAGRGLQLLFYSVGIGQISSEVPQNLSASRPQDRQFILSSKKLLLSDSGFYLCAWSVSSDYNEQFFGPGTRLTVL.

In its sample, this clonotype was seen a few times. CDR3 amino acids: CASSLSGTSGLTDTQYF. CDR3 nucleotides: TGTGCCAGCAGCCTCTCCGGGACTAGCGGACTCACAGATACGCAGTATTTT. The chain has TRBV7-9 and TRBJ2-3; 11 bases line up with TRBD2. Losses at the gene ends were 5 bases for V and 2 bases for J; bases not matched to a gene: 9. The CDR3 contains 17 residues. The germline gives CDR1 SEHNR, CDR2 FQNEAQ (reference sequence).